This TCR beta chain was captured by sequencing in a study of response to subunit inactivated influenza vaccine. TCRdb reprocessed the RT-PCR reads with MiXCR, giving one entry per CDR3 protein. This table has around 520,000 distinct CDR3 sequences, 10% to 15% appearing once. Overall study results and limits: The authors put forward the suggestion that each seasonal influenza vaccination may bring in only a limited number of new T cells.

CDR1 and CDR2 (germline): SNHLY, FYNNEI. There are 13 residues in the CDR3. With V trimmed by 0 bases and J by 8 bases, 3 bases remained unmatched. This clonotype was found a few times. Its matching antigen is unknown. The TCR comes from a man aged 45 to 65 who received an inactivated influenza vaccine. Sequencing was performed on PBMCs from blood, taken on the day of vaccination. The chain links TRBV2 to TRBJ2-5; 7 positions agree with TRBD1. This chain's CDR3 is CASSEARGGTQYF. The DNA of the CDR3 is TGTGCCAGCAGTGAAGCGAGAGGGGGCACCCAGTACTTC.